This T cell receptor beta chain was recovered during a study of blood T cell repertoires in COVID-19. Study as a whole: T cells, B-cell-depleted T cells, or PBMCs provided the cDNA or gDNA that served as material.

Authors' processing steps: Nucleated cell number was recorded as an estimate derived from reference gene primer amplification. The assay was immunoSEQ multiplex PCR, and TCRdb's table has in-frame clones only and misses some. The V and J calls and clone size are taken from that table; D and trimming were inferred from the DNA. Of roughly 100,000 clones detected, about 92% appear once; the ten largest clones hold 15% to 20%. Looked up from germline, CDR1 is LNHDA and CDR2 is SQIVND (reference sequence). V dropped 7 bases and J dropped 6 bases, with 19 bases sitting between them. This CDR3 region has 15 residues.

The receptor was isolated from a woman of 80 years or more in a cohort sampled during active COVID-19. The sample consisted of peripheral blood. The gene calls are TRBV19 and TRBJ1-5; tentatively, D is TRBD1 (6 bases). CDR3 coding DNA: TGTGCCAGTAAGAGGGGGTTGGGCCAGGGTCAGCCCCAGCATTTT. This codes for CASKRGLGQGQPQHF.